These 29 T cell receptor beta chains came from one sample sequenced in a study of identical twins. Via MiXCR, TCRdb re-called the 5' RACE reads, giving one row per CDR3 protein. Found here are approximately 700,000 distinct CDR3 sequences, 15% to 20% of them singletons; the top ten hold approximately 14%. This sample also appeared in a second study, on T cells expressing NK-cell markers.

Source material: PBMCs. Receptors originate from a woman aged 18-29 years in good health.

This clonotype has a handful of counts. V gene TRBV5-1 combines with J gene TRBJ2-3; tentatively, D is TRBD2 (5 bases). V dropped 7 bases and J dropped 0 bases, with 12 bases sitting between them. The germline V gene encodes CDR1 SGHRS and CDR2 YFSETQ. The CDR3 has 14 amino acids. CDR3 sequence reads: CASAERTSTDTQYF. The CDR3, as DNA: TGCGCCAGCGCGGAACGGACTAGCACAGATACGCAGTATTTT.

The J gene is TRBJ1-1, the V gene TRBV18; D call uncertain. The germline V and J ends were trimmed by 3 bases and 0 bases, with 8 bases remaining between them. The CDR3 covers 14 residues. Germline lookup yields CDR1 KGHSH and CDR2 LQKENI. CDR3 amino acids: CASSPNLLNTEAFF. The CDR3 nucleotides read TGTGCCAGCTCACCTAATCTTTTGAACACTGAAGCTTTCTTT.

The chain employs TRBV7-9 and TRBJ1-2; no definite D call. V was cut by 4 bases and J by 4 bases, with 10 bases left in between. CDR1 is SEHNR and CDR2 is FQNEAQ in the germline V gene (reference sequence). The CDR3 totals 13 residues. CDR3 sequence: CASSSGVLYGYTF. In nucleotides, the CDR3 is TGTGCCAGCAGCTCCGGAGTCCTCTATGGCTACACCTTC.

The chain recombines TRBV7-9 with TRBJ2-3; no firm D call. Per germline, CDR1 SEHNR and CDR2 FQNEAQ (reference sequence). Trimming took off 0 bases at V and 1 base at J, with 8 bases between the two ends. CDR3 length: 15 amino acids. The CDR3 DNA is TGTGCCAGCAGCTTAGCCGGTCCCGGCACAGATACGCAGTATTTT. As protein: CASSLAGPGTDTQYF.

This clonotype was counted at least ten times. This sequence joins TRBV6-5 and TRBJ2-5; D might be TRBD1 (6 bases). The CDR3 runs to 13 residues. Per the germline V gene, CDR1 is MNHEY and CDR2 is SVGAGI. V was shortened by 4 bases and J by 1 base, with 7 bases between the two germline ends. The CDR3 DNA is TGTGCCAGCAGTTGGACAGTCCAAGAGACCCAGTACTTC. This translates into CASSWTVQETQYF.

This clonotype was detected a few times. V is TRBV20-1 and J is TRBJ1-2, with 8 bases lining up with TRBD1. V was clipped by 3 bases and J by 6 bases; unmatched bases: 6. CDR1 and CDR2 from the germline V gene are DFQATT and SNEGSKA (reference sequence). The length of the CDR3 is 13 residues. In DNA form, the CDR3 reads TGCAGTGCTAGGATCGGGACAGGACATGGCTACACCTTC. It codes for CSARIGTGHGYTF.

This chain uses TRBV20-1 with TRBJ2-5; a weak D match, TRBD1 (6 bases). The CDR3 runs 15 residues. The V gene lost 3 bases and the J gene lost 5 bases, with 19 bases spanning the gap. Germline loops: CDR1 DFQATT, CDR2 SNEGSKA (reference sequence). Here the CDR3 reads CSASAWGPRRETQYF. The CDR3 region has the DNA TGCAGTGCTAGCGCTTGGGGGCCTCGGCGGGAGACCCAGTACTTC.

This clonotype has more than one count but fewer than ten. The chain links TRBV5-6 to TRBJ1-5; 8 nucleotides line up with TRBD1. The germline gives CDR1 SGHDT, CDR2 YYEEEE. This CDR3 comprises 18 residues. V dropped 1 base and J dropped 4; count of bases not matched to a gene: 13. The CDR3 DNA reads TGTGCCAGCAGCTTGCAGGGGGCCCCACTCCTTCGAAATCAGCCCCAGCATTTT. Translating it yields CASSLQGAPLLRNQPQHF. The full variable domain, completed using reference TRBV5-6 and TRBJ1-5, is DAGVTQSPTHLIKTRGQQVTLRCSPKSGHDTVSWYQQALGQGPQFIFQYYEEEERQRGNFPDRFSGHQFPNYSSELNVNALLLGDSALYLCASSLQGAPLLRNQPQHFGDGTRLSIL.

This clonotype has a count of ten or more. This rearrangement joins TRBV27 to TRBJ2-7; D gene uncertain. Per the germline V gene, CDR1 is MNHEY and CDR2 is SMNVEV (reference sequence). Trimming took off 4 bases at V and 3 bases at J, with 7 bases between the two ends. This CDR3 contains 12 residues. As DNA, the CDR3 is TGTGCCAGCAGTTCCGCCAGCTACGAGCAGTACTTC. Encoded protein: CASSSASYEQYF.

This clonotype was observed many times. The V gene is TRBV20-1, the J gene TRBJ1-5; no firm D call. CDR1 is DFQATT, CDR2 SNEGSKA, per germline (reference sequence). V gave up 3 bases and J gave up 7 bases, with 10 bases separating them. The CDR3 spans 12 residues. CDR3 residues: CSARGAGQPQHF. In DNA form, the CDR3 reads TGCAGTGCTAGGGGAGCCGGACAGCCCCAGCATTTT.

The chain combines TRBV6-1 with TRBJ2-1, with D maybe TRBD2 (5 bases). The germline V gene encodes CDR1 MNHNS and CDR2 SASEGT. V dropped 4 bases and J dropped 9 bases, with 13 bases sitting between them. This CDR3 spans 13 amino acids. The CDR3 loop is CASSAPSGIEQFF. For the CDR3, the DNA is TGTGCCAGCAGTGCACCCTCCGGGATTGAGCAGTTCTTC.

The chain joins TRBV12-3 or TRBV12-4 to TRBJ1-6; D unresolved. CDR3 length equals 15 residues. V shed 3 bases and J shed 4 bases, with 10 bases lying between them. CDR3 protein: CASSFSAGYNSPLHF. The CDR3 nucleotides read TGTGCCAGCAGTTTCTCCGCGGGTTATAATTCACCCCTCCACTTT.

This clonotype was found a few times. The chain employs TRBV10-3 and TRBJ2-1, with 8 bases aligning to TRBD2. V trimming: 3 bases; J trimming: 10 bases; junction bases outside the gene matches: 8. Germline CDR1 reads ENHRY; CDR2 reads SYGVKD. This CDR3 has 14 amino acids. The CDR3 reads CAISEGTTGGEQFF. CDR3 DNA: TGTGCCATCAGTGAAGGGACCACGGGGGGGGAGCAGTTCTTC.

This clonotype turned up a few times. The chain has TRBV7-2 and TRBJ2-3; tentative D call: TRBD2 (7 bases). In germline, CDR1 is SGHTA, CDR2 FQGNSA. The CDR3 extends over 15 amino acids. Trimming pared 1 base from V and 5 bases from J, leaving 13 bases between. The CDR3: CASSLGGGGVDTQYF. The DNA of the CDR3 is TGTGCCAGCAGCTTAGGGGGGGGGGGCGTAGATACGCAGTATTTT. Full variable domain (outside the CDR3, taken from reference TRBV7-2 and TRBJ2-3): GAGVSQSPSNKVTEKGKDVELRCDPISGHTALYWYRQSLGQGLEFLIYFQGNSAPDKSGLPSDRFSAERTGGSVSTLTIQRTQQEDSAVYLCASSLGGGGVDTQYFGPGTRLTVL.

This clonotype has more than one count but fewer than ten. The chain is built from TRBV12-3 or TRBV12-4 and TRBJ2-1; D possibly corresponds to TRBD1 (5 bases). There are 17 residues in the CDR3. V lost 5 bases to trimming and J lost 6 bases, with 23 bases between them. The CDR3 protein is CASSDRWGFPPSNEQFF. DNA for the CDR3: TGTGCCAGCAGTGACCGGTGGGGCTTCCCCCCAAGCAATGAGCAGTTCTTC.

With respect to this clonotype: A much larger clonotype is one base distant, so this may be a read error. The rearrangement links TRBV12-3 or TRBV12-4 to TRBJ2-7, with D unclear. This CDR3 contains 12 residues. The CDR3 DNA reads TGTGCCAGCAGTGCACAATCTACGAGGCAGCACTTC. It codes for CASSAQSTRQHF.

This clonotype appeared a few times. The chain carries TRBV12-3 or TRBV12-4 and TRBJ2-1, with D maybe TRBD2 (6 bases). The V gene lost 5 bases and the J gene lost 10 bases, with 12 bases spanning the gap. This CDR3 comprises 12 residues. The CDR3 DNA is TGTGCCAGCAGTCTGACTAGGACGGAGCAGTTCTTC. Encoded protein: CASSLTRTEQFF.

Only a few counts were recorded for this clonotype. V and J are TRBV11-3 and TRBJ2-5; 7 positions agree with TRBD1. Looked up from germline, CDR1 is SGHNT and CDR2 is YENEEA. This CDR3 is built from 15 residues. The V segment lost 5 bases and the J segment 4 bases; nucleotides outside the gene matches: 10. CDR3 in DNA: TGTGCCAGCAGCACCGGACAGGCAGGGGCAGAGACCCAGTACTTC. Translation gives CASSTGQAGAETQYF.

The rearrangement uses TRBV5-1 and TRBJ2-1; TRBD2 matches at 10 bases. The CDR3 loop spans 16 amino acids. The junction had 11 bases not matched to a gene; V was cut back by 4 bases and J by 7 bases. CDR1 is SGHRS and CDR2 is YFSETQ in the germline V gene. The CDR3 DNA sequence: TGCGCCAGCAGCCCCCGACTAGCGGGCTGGGAGAATGAGCAGTTCTTC. Amino acids: CASSPRLAGWENEQFF.

The J gene is TRBJ1-1, the V gene TRBV14; D is uncertain. V lost 0 bases, J lost 1 base, and 6 bases lay in between. Per germline, CDR1 SGHDN and CDR2 FVKESK. The CDR3 extends over 14 amino acids. This CDR3 is CASSQDLSNTEAFF. The CDR3 nucleotides are TGTGCCAGCAGCCAAGATCTATCGAACACTGAAGCTTTCTTT.

The CDR3 nucleotides read TGTGCCAGCAGCTTAGTGGTCAGTTCTACTGAAGCTTTCTTT. It yields the protein CASSLVVSSTEAFF. The rearrangement links TRBV7-2 to TRBJ1-1, with no clear D. This CDR3 is built from 14 residues. CDR1 and CDR2 from the germline V gene are SGHTA and FQGNSA. V gave up 1 base and J gave up 5 bases, with 11 bases separating them.

In its sample, this clonotype was seen many times. The chain employs TRBV18 and TRBJ2-7; the match to TRBD2 covers 9 bases. The CDR3 loop spans 16 amino acids. Germline V gene data show CDR1 as KGHSH and CDR2 as LQKENI. V trimming: 3 bases; J trimming: 3 bases; junction bases outside the gene matches: 9. CDR3 DNA: TGTGCCAGCTCACCGATGGGACTAGCTAGGGGCTACGAGCAGTACTTC. Translated: CASSPMGLARGYEQYF.

In this sample, this clonotype turned up a few times. This rearrangement joins TRBV20-1 to TRBJ2-2; a weak D match, TRBD2 (6 bases). The CDR3 spans 12 residues. V was shortened by 0 bases and J by 13 bases, with 12 bases between the two germline ends. Germline lookup yields CDR1 DFQATT and CDR2 SNEGSKA (reference sequence). The CDR3 reads CSAREGRLGLFF. As DNA, the CDR3 is TGCAGTGCTAGAGAAGGGAGGCTTGGGCTGTTTTTT.

The gene calls are TRBV5-1 and TRBJ2-1, with 8 bases matching TRBD2. The germline gives CDR1 SGHRS, CDR2 YFSETQ. V was pared by 5 bases and J by 0 bases, with 7 bases of the junction left unmatched. CDR3 length: 16 residues. The CDR3 loop is CASRVSGGGSYNEQFF. DNA for the CDR3: TGCGCCAGCAGAGTAAGCGGGGGCGGCTCCTACAATGAGCAGTTCTTC.

In its sample, this clonotype was seen a few times. This chain joins TRBV11-2 and TRBJ2-5, with D unclear. Germline V lookup: CDR1 SGHAT, CDR2 FQNNGV. V was shortened by 0 bases and J by 4 bases, with 15 bases between the two germline ends. The length of the CDR3 is 16 residues. As DNA, the CDR3 is TGTGCCAGCAGCTTAGAATGGGCCATCCGGACAGAGACCCAGTACTTC. It codes for CASSLEWAIRTETQYF.

A few counts support this clonotype. The J gene is TRBJ2-5, the V gene TRBV6-5; D may be TRBD1 (5 bases). In germline, CDR1 is MNHEY, CDR2 SVGAGI. The V gene lost 6 bases and the J gene lost 2 bases, with 16 bases spanning the gap. This CDR3 spans 15 amino acids. The CDR3, as DNA: TGTGCCAGCAGCTACAGGTACCAGGCTCAAGAGACCCAGTACTTC. This translates into CASSYRYQAQETQYF.

This clonotype turned up a few times. The rearrangement uses TRBV5-8 and TRBJ2-3; D call uncertain. The CDR3 loop spans 8 amino acids. Trimming stripped 3 bases from V and 14 bases from J, with 4 bases between. Per the germline V gene, CDR1 is SGHTS and CDR2 is YDEGEE. CDR3 in DNA: TGTGCCAGCAGCTACCGGTATTTT. Translating gives CASSYRYF.

This clonotype turned up a few times. The chain uses TRBV12-3 or TRBV12-4 and TRBJ2-3; 8 bases align to TRBD2. The CDR3 is 16 residues long. V dropped 6 bases and J dropped 5; count of bases not matched to a gene: 13. CDR3 DNA sequence: TGTGCCAGCAGCCCCGCAGGAGCGGGAGAGGGAGATACGCAGTATTTT. Protein: CASSPAGAGEGDTQYF.

This clonotype was recorded a few times. V usage is TRBV7-9 and J usage is TRBJ2-3; D perhaps matches TRBD1 (6 bases). V was trimmed by 11 bases and J by 6 bases, leaving 15 bases between them. The germline V gene encodes CDR1 SEHNR and CDR2 FQNEAQ (reference sequence). The length of the CDR3 is 12 residues. The chain's CDR3 is CAGQGLEDTQYF. CDR3 bases: TGTGCCGGCCAGGGGCTAGAGGATACGCAGTATTTT. Complete variable domain (other parts from reference TRBV7-9 and TRBJ2-3): DTGVSQNPRHKITKRGQNVTFRCDPISEHNRLYWYRQTLGQGPEFLTYFQNEAQLEKSRLLSDRFSAERPKGSFSTLEIQRTEQGDSAMYLCAGQGLEDTQYFGPGTRLTVL.